Below are 17 T cell receptor beta chains sequenced from a single sample in a study of blood T cell repertoires in COVID-19. Profiled with immunoSEQ multiplex PCR; TCRdb holds only in-frame clones, not every one. Of under 300,000 clones listed, around 82% were seen once; the top ten hold approximately 5%. The sequencing input was peripheral blood. These receptor sequences come from a woman older than 75 with active or convalescent COVID-19.

J is TRBJ2-7 and V is TRBV25-1; perhaps TRBD2 as D (5 bases). Germline V gene sequence: CDR1 MGHDK, CDR2 SYGVNS. Trimming took 4 bases from V and 7 from J, leaving 14 bases between them. This CDR3 comprises 13 residues. DNA for the CDR3: TGTGCCAGCAGTGCCGTCGGGGAGCGGGAGCAGTACTTC. This gives the protein CASSAVGEREQYF.

This chain joins TRBV7-9 and TRBJ1-6, with 7 bases that match TRBD1. The CDR3 consists of 12 residues. J gave up 11 bases and V 2 bases, and 0 bases lay outside the gene matches. Germline CDR1 is SEHNR and CDR2 is FQNEAQ (reference sequence). In DNA, the CDR3 is TGTGCCAGCAGCTTACAGGGGGCACCCCTCCACTTT. As protein: CASSLQGAPLHF.

CDR3 region: CASSSLGAVNYGYTF. DNA of the CDR3: TGTGCCAGCAGCTCACTGGGGGCCGTCAACTATGGCTACACCTTC. This sequence joins TRBV5-4 and TRBJ1-2, with a tentative D call TRBD1 (6 bases). V lost 3 bases, J lost 2 bases, and 14 bases lay in between. The CDR3 is made up of 15 amino acids. Looked up from germline, CDR1 is SGHNT and CDR2 is YYREEE (reference sequence).

The rearrangement joins TRBV3-1 (or the pseudogene TRBV3-2) to TRBJ2-3; D might be TRBD1 (5 bases). The CDR3 is made up of 17 amino acids. The germline CDR1 and CDR2 sequences are LGHDT and YNNKEL (reference sequence). V lost 0 bases, J lost 9 bases, and 22 bases lay in between. The DNA of the CDR3 is TGTGCCAGCAGCCAAGATCCCCAACTCGATGGTCAGGGCACGCAGTATTTT. Translated, it gives CASSQDPQLDGQGTQYF.

The chain is built from TRBV6-1 and TRBJ2-7; weak D call: TRBD2 (6 bases). Germline CDR1 is MNHNS and CDR2 is SASEGT. The CDR3 is 14 residues long. V was pared by 1 base and J by 6 bases, with 13 bases between. CDR3 sequence (DNA): TGTGCCAGCAGTGAAGATCTATGGAGGGGCGAGCAGTACTTC. Its protein is CASSEDLWRGEQYF.

This clone was detected once. This chain uses TRBV2 with TRBJ1-1; no reliable D call. Trimming left V 8 bases short and J 1 base short, with 8 bases between. This CDR3 has 12 amino acids. Per the germline V gene, CDR1 is SNHLY and CDR2 is FYNNEI. The CDR3: CASGRENTEAFF. The CDR3, as DNA: TGTGCCAGCGGACGGGAGAACACTGAAGCTTTCTTT. The entire variable domain, with the rest obtained from reference TRBV2 and TRBJ1-1, is as follows: EPEVTQTPSHQVTQMGQEVILRCVPISNHLYFYWYRQILGQKVEFLVSFYNNEISEKSEIFDDQFSVERPDGSNFTLKIRSTKLEDSAMYFCASGRENTEAFFGQGTRLTVV.

J is TRBJ2-3 and V is TRBV9; 7 nucleotides match TRBD2. Germline V gene lookup returns CDR1 SGDLS and CDR2 YYNGEE. CDR3 size: 15 residues. With V trimmed by 5 bases and J by 1 base, 7 bases remained unmatched. The CDR3 is CASRKRDLRTDTQYF. The CDR3 DNA is TGTGCCAGCAGGAAGCGGGACCTTCGCACAGATACGCAGTATTTT.

This clone was counted a few times. This sequence joins TRBV6-1 and TRBJ1-6, with D tentatively TRBD1 (5 bases). The ends were cut back, 3 bases at V and 7 bases at J, with 16 bases in the middle. The CDR3 consists of 16 residues. Germline assignment: CDR1 MNHNS and CDR2 SASEGT. CDR3 nucleotide sequence: TGTGCCAGCAGTGAGGGGCGGTCCTCCGGGAATTCACCCCTCCACTTT. Protein: CASSEGRSSGNSPLHF.

This clone was seen a single time. The V call is TRBV27, the J call TRBJ1-1; TRBD1 matches at 7 bases. The CDR3 length is 15 residues. The V gene end was trimmed by 5 bases and the J gene end by 5 bases; junction bases not matched to a gene: 11. Germline values: CDR1 MNHEY, CDR2 SMNVEV (reference sequence). In DNA, the CDR3 is TGTGCCAGCAGTGCAGGGTCCGTGACAGGGACTGAAGCTTTCTTT. Translated: CASSAGSVTGTEAFF.

J is TRBJ2-7 and V is TRBV3-1 (or the pseudogene TRBV3-2), with 8 bases identical to TRBD1. Trimming removed 4 bases from V and 4 bases from J; junction bases left unmatched: 15. The CDR3 extends over 17 amino acids. From germline, CDR1 is LGHDT and CDR2 YNNKEL (reference sequence). The CDR3 region is CASSPPPPQGAQYEQYF. CDR3 sequence (DNA): TGTGCCAGCAGCCCCCCACCCCCGCAGGGGGCGCAGTACGAGCAGTACTTC.

The chain joins TRBV5-1 to TRBJ1-2, with TRBD1 matching over 8 bases. This CDR3 has 18 amino acids. CDR1 SGHRS and CDR2 YFSETQ come from the germline V gene. V dropped 0 bases and J dropped 0; count of bases not matched to a gene: 10. In nucleotides, the CDR3 is TGCGCCAGCAGCTTGGTCCGGACAGGGAGTCCAGCTAACTATGGCTACACCTTC. Translation: CASSLVRTGSPANYGYTF.

The chain links TRBV9 to TRBJ1-3, with D perhaps TRBD1 (6 bases). V was trimmed by 3 bases and J by 3 bases, leaving 13 bases between them. Germline CDR1 is SGDLS and CDR2 is YYNGEE. CDR3 length: 15 residues. CDR3 DNA sequence: TGTGCCAGCAGCGAAACAGGGTTCAGTGGAAACACCATATATTTT. Translation: CASSETGFSGNTIYF.

This clone was recorded a few times. The gene calls are TRBV27 and TRBJ2-1; D is uncertain. The CDR3 spans 13 residues. Germline V gene sequence: CDR1 MNHEY, CDR2 SMNVEV (reference sequence). Deletions cut 4 bases from V and 3 bases from J, with 7 bases between. CDR3 bases: TGTGCCAGCAGTTACGTAGACTACAATGAGCAGTTCTTC. Translation gives CASSYVDYNEQFF.

This clone was picked up a small number of times. This sequence joins TRBV28 and TRBJ1-2, with 9 bases lining up with TRBD1. Germline V lookup: CDR1 MDHEN, CDR2 SYDVKM. J was trimmed by 5 bases and V by 7 bases; bases with no gene match: 8. The CDR3 loop spans 14 amino acids. The CDR3 sequence: CASTGQGKIYGYTF. The CDR3 DNA is TGTGCCAGCACCGGACAGGGGAAGATTTATGGCTACACCTTC.

The V call is TRBV5-1, the J call TRBJ2-5; maybe TRBD2 (6 bases). The V gene's germline CDR1 is SGHRS and CDR2 YFSETQ. CDR3 length equals 16 residues. Trimming took 2 bases from V and 4 from J, leaving 18 bases between them. The CDR3 region is CASSFGTQTRGETQYF. The CDR3 bases are TGCGCCAGCAGCTTCGGGACTCAAACTCGGGGAGAGACCCAGTACTTC.

The chain couples TRBV19 to TRBJ1-6; TRBD1 matches at 8 bases. V lost 5 bases and J lost 9; bases outside the gene matches: 9. The length of the CDR3 is 15 residues. Looked up from germline, CDR1 is LNHDA and CDR2 is SQIVND (reference sequence). The CDR3 DNA is TGTGCCAGTAGTCTTGGAGGACAGGGAGGTTCACCCCTCCACTTT. Translated: CASSLGGQGGSPLHF.

This clone came up once. This sequence joins TRBV28 and TRBJ1-5, with 9 bases that match TRBD1. V shed 5 bases, J shed 0 bases, and the junction held 5 bases outside the gene matches. CDR1 MDHEN and CDR2 SYDVKM come from the germline V gene. The CDR3 has 16 residues. CDR3 sequence (DNA): TGTGCCAGCAGTCTGGGACAGGGTTATAGCAATCAGCCCCAGCATTTT. Encoded protein: CASSLGQGYSNQPQHF.